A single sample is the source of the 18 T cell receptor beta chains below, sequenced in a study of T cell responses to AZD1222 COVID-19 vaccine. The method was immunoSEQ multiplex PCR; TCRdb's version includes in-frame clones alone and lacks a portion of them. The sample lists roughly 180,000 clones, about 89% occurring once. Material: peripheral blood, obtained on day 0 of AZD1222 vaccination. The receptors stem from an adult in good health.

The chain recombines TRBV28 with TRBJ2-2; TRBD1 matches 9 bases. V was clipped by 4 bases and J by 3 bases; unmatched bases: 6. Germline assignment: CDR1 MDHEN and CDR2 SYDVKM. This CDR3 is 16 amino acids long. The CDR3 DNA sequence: TGTGCCAGCAGTTCGGGGACAGGGCCTTACACCGGGGAGCTGTTTTTT. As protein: CASSSGTGPYTGELFF.

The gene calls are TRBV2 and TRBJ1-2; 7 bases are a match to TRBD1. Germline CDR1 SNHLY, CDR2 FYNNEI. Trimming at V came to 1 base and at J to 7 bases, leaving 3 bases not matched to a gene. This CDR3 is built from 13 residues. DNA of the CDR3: TGTGCCAGCAGTGAAGACAGGGGTGGTGGCTACACCTTC. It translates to CASSEDRGGGYTF.

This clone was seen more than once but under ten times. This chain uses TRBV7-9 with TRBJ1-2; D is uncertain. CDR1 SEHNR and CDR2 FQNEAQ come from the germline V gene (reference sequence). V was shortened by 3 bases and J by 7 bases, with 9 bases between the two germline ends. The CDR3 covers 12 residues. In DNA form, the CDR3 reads TGTGCCAGCAGCTTGGCCCCCGGTGGCTACACCTTC. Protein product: CASSLAPGGYTF.

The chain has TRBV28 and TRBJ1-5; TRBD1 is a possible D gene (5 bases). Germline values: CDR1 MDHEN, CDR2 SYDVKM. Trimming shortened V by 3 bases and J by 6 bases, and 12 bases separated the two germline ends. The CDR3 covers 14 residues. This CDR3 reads CASSFALGPQPQHF. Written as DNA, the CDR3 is TGTGCCAGCAGTTTTGCCTTGGGGCCTCAGCCCCAGCATTTT.

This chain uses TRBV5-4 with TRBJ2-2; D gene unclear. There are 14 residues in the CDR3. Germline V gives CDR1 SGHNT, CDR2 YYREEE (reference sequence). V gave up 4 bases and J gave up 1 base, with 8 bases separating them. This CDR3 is CASSQRRNTGELFF. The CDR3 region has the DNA TGTGCCAGCAGCCAAAGAAGGAACACCGGGGAGCTGTTTTTT.

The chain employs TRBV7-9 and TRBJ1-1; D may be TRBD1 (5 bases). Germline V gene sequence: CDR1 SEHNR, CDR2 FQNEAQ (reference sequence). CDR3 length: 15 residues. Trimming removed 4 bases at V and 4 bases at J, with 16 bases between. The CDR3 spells CASSSSGGRVTEAFF. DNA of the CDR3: TGTGCCAGCAGCTCCAGTGGGGGACGGGTCACTGAAGCTTTCTTT.

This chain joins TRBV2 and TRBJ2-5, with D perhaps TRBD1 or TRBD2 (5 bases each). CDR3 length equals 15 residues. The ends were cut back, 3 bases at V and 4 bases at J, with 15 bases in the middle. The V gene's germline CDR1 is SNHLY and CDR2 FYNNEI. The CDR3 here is CASSERGLELETQYF. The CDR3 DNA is TGTGCCAGCAGTGAGAGGGGTCTGGAACTAGAGACCCAGTACTTC.

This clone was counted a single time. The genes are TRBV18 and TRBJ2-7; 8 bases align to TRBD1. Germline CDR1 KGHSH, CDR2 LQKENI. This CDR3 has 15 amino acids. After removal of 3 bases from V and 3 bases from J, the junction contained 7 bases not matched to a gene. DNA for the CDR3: TGTGCCAGCTCACCGGACAGGGAAATTGTCTACGAGCAGTACTTC. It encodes CASSPDREIVYEQYF.

This CDR3 is CASSQQGQGNGYTF. CDR3 in DNA: TGTGCCAGCAGCCAACAGGGACAGGGAAATGGCTACACCTTC. The J gene is TRBJ1-2, the V gene TRBV7-2; TRBD1 matches at 9 bases. The CDR3 is 14 residues long. V was clipped by 5 bases and J by 6 bases; unmatched bases: 7. Looked up from germline, CDR1 is SGHTA and CDR2 is FQGNSA.

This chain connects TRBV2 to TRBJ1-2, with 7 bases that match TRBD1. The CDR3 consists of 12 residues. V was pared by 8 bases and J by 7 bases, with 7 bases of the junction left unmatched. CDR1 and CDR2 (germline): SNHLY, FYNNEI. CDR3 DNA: TGTGCCAGCCACCCCAGGGGGGCTGGCTACACCTTC. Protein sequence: CASHPRGAGYTF.

CDR3 residues: CASSPSGVGGELFF. In DNA, the CDR3 is TGTGCCAGCTCACCATCAGGAGTAGGCGGGGAGCTGTTTTTT. This chain connects TRBV18 to TRBJ2-2; D ambiguous. This CDR3 region has 14 residues. Looked up from germline, CDR1 is KGHSH and CDR2 is LQKENI. V gave up 2 bases and J gave up 7 bases, with 11 bases separating them.

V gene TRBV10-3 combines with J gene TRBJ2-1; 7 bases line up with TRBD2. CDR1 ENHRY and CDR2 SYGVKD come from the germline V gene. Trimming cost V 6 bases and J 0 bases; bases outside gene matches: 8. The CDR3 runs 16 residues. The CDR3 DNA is TGTGCCATCAGGGAGACTAGCCCGAGCTCCTACAATGAGCAGTTCTTC. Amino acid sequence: CAIRETSPSSYNEQFF.

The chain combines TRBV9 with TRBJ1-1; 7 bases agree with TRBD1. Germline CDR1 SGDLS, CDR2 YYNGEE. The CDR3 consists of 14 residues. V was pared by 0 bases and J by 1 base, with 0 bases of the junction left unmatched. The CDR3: CASSVGDRNTEAFF. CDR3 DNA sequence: TGTGCCAGCAGCGTAGGGGACAGGAACACTGAAGCTTTCTTT.

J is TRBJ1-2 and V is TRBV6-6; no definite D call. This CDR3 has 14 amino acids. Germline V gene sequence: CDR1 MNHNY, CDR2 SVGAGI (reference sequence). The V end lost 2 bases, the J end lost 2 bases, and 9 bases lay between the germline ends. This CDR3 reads CASSYAGSNYGYTF. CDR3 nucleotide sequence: TGTGCCAGCAGTTACGCAGGATCGAACTATGGCTACACCTTC.

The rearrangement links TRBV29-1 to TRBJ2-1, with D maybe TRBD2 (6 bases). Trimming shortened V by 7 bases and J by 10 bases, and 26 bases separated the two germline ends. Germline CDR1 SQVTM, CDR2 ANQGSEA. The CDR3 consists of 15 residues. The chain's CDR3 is CSGRAPGLPRGEQFF. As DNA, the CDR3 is TGCAGCGGCCGGGCACCGGGACTCCCCCGGGGGGAGCAGTTCTTC.

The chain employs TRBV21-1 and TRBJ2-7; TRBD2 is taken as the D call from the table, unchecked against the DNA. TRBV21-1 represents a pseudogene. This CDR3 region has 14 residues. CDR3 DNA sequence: TGTGCCAGCAGCAAAGGCGGACTGAGCTACGAGCAGTACTTC. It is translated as CASSKGGLSYEQYF.

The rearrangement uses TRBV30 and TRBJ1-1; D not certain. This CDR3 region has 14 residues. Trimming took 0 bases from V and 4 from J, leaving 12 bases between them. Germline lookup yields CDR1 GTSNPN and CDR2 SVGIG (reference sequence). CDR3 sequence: CAWSVWGVITEAFF. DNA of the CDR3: TGTGCCTGGAGTGTTTGGGGAGTCATCACTGAAGCTTTCTTT.

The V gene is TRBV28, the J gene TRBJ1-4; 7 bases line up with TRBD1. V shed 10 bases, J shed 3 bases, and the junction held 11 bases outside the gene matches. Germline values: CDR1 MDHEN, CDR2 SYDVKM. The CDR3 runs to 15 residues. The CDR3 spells CATSEPGTANEKLFF. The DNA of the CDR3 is TGTGCCACTTCAGAACCCGGGACAGCTAATGAAAAACTGTTTTTT.